This entry describes one TCR beta chain. Antigen: not known. Amplification used 60 Vbeta primers and 13 Jbeta primers. The method was immunoSEQ multiplex PCR; TCRdb's version includes in-frame clones alone and lacks a portion of them. Of almost 90,000 clones in the sample, around 84% were seen once. This record comes from a study of cytomegalovirus exposure and HLA in healthy donors. Study-wide background: Drawn from HLA-typed donors, about 82 million unique TCRs were held in an early data release. Study outcomes and limitations: Other equally common chains were less clonally expanded than HLA-associated TCR beta chains, a later analysis showed. Reports indicate that TCR beta sequences accurately predicted the HLA-A and HLA-B alleles of most subjects.

The sequence came from a man in his forties or fifties in good health and CMV-seropositive. The source material was PBMCs.

In nucleotides, the CDR3 is TGTGCCAGCAGCCTCGGGGTCCTAAGTGAAAAACTGTTTTTT. Its translation is CASSLGVLSEKLFF. The J gene is TRBJ1-4, the V gene TRBV7-3; no firm D call. The CDR3 length is 14 residues. Germline V lookup: CDR1 SGHTA, CDR2 FQGTGA. Deletions cut 5 bases from V and 7 bases from J, with 14 bases between. Based on the CDR3 plus reference TRBV7-3 and TRBJ1-4, the full variable domain is GAGVSQTPSNKVTEKGKYVELRCDPISGHTALYWYRQSLGQGPEFLIYFQGTGAADDSGLPNDRFFAVRPEGSVSTLKIQRTERGDSAVYLCASSLGVLSEKLFFGSGTQLSVL.